This TCR beta chain originates from a study of Graves' ophthalmopathy and Graves' hyperthyroidism. Study context: The study drew peripheral blood at initial diagnosis, before any treatment. Study-wide results and caveats: Separation of ophthalmopathy from stable hyperthyroidism was achieved by a 13-signature model, at approximately 90% sensitivity and roughly 80% specificity. Most thyroid clonotypes with frequency above 0.001 were detected in blood too.

Germline loops: CDR1 KGHDR, CDR2 SFDVKD. With 3 bases removed from V and 0 bases from J, the gap between germline ends came to 11 bases. The CDR3 consists of 15 residues. From RNA, the CDR3 regions of TCR beta chains were amplified and sequenced. Following a first-round RT-PCR that used HTBI primers, a second-round multiplex PCR was carried out. Each CDR3 protein gets one entry after TCRdb re-called the multiplex PCR reads with MiXCR. The table shows some 400,000 distinct CDR3 sequences, with about 18% occurring only once. This clonotype was counted ten times or more. No antigen is known for it. PBMCs stemmed from 10 ml of fresh peripheral blood.

This TCR was sampled from a woman aged 18-35 years with Graves' ophthalmopathy. This rearrangement joins TRBV24-1 to TRBJ2-7; D is unresolved. Sequenced material: peripheral blood. In DNA, the CDR3 is TGTGCCACCAGTGATCCCCGACTGCTCTCCTACGAGCAGTACTTC. This codes for CATSDPRLLSYEQYF.